The clone carrying this T cell receptor (beta chain) was seen just once. This CDR3 contains 13 residues. The V gene lost 6 bases and the J gene lost 6 bases, with 14 bases spanning the gap. In the authors' methods: Amplified reference gene primers provided the basis for estimating nucleated cell counts. Libraries were prepared by immunoSEQ multiplex PCR; TCRdb keeps only in-frame clonotypes and omits some of them. Clone size and V and J calls were adopted from that table, with D and trimming inferred from the DNA. Seen here are 180,000 or so clones, approximately 80% observed once, and the top ten hold approximately 10%. One Seattle source followed patients from active infection through their disease course. These data are taken from a study of blood T cell repertoires in COVID-19. About the research overall: Some COVID-19 samples were acute and others convalescent; all came from the United States, Italy and Spain.

The clonotype was recovered from a woman aged 40 to 55 with COVID-19, enrolled during active disease. Sequenced: peripheral blood. This chain links TRBV12-3 or TRBV12-4 with TRBJ1-2; no clear D gene. CDR3 sequence: CASSWAPRHGYTF. The CDR3 DNA is TGTGCCAGCAGCTGGGCCCCACGGCATGGCTACACCTTC.